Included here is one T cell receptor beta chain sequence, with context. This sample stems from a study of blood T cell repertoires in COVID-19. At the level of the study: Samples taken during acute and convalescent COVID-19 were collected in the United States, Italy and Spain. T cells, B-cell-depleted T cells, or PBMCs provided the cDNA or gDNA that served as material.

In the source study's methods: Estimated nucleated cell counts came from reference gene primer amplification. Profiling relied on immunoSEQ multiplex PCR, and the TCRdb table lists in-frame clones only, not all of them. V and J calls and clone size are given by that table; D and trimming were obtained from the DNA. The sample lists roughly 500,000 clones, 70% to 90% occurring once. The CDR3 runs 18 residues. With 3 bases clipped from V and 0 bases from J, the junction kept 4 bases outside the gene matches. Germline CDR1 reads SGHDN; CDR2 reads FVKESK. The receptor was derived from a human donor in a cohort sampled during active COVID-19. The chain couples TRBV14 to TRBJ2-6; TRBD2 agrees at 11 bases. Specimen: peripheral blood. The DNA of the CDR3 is TGTGCCAGCAGCCATGCGACTAGCGGGAACTCTGGGGCCAACGTCCTGACTTTC. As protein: CASSHATSGNSGANVLTF.